This TCR beta chain is drawn from a study of blood T cell repertoires in COVID-19. CDR1 MDHEN and CDR2 SYDVKM come from the germline V gene. The CDR3 contains 14 residues. The ends were cut back, 6 bases at V and 7 bases at J, with 18 bases in the middle. Here immunoSEQ multiplex PCR was the method, and the copy in TCRdb shows in-frame clones only, minus some. The sample records more than 70,000 clones, roughly 90% being singletons. The receptor comes from a woman older than 75 with acute or convalescent COVID-19. The rearrangement joins TRBV28 to TRBJ1-1; D uncertain. Sequenced sample: peripheral blood. This CDR3 is CASSSPGRDLEAFF. The CDR3 DNA reads as TGTGCCAGCAGCTCTCCAGGACGGGATCTTGAAGCTTTCTTT.